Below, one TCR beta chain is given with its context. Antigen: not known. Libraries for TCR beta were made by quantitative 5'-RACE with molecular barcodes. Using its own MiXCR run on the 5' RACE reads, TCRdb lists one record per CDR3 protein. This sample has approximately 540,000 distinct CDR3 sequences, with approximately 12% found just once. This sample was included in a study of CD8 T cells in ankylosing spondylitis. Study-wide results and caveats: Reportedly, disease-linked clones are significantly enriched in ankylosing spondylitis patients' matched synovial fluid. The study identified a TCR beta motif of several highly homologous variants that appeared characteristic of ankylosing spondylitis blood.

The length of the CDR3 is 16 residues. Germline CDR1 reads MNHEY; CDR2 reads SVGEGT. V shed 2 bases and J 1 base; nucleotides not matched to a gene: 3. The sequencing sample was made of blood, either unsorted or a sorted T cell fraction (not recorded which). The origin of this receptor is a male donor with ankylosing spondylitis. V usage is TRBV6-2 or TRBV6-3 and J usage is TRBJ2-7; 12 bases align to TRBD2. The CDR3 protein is CASSYPGLAGSYEQYF. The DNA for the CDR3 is TGTGCCAGCAGTTACCCAGGACTAGCGGGGTCCTACGAGCAGTACTTC.